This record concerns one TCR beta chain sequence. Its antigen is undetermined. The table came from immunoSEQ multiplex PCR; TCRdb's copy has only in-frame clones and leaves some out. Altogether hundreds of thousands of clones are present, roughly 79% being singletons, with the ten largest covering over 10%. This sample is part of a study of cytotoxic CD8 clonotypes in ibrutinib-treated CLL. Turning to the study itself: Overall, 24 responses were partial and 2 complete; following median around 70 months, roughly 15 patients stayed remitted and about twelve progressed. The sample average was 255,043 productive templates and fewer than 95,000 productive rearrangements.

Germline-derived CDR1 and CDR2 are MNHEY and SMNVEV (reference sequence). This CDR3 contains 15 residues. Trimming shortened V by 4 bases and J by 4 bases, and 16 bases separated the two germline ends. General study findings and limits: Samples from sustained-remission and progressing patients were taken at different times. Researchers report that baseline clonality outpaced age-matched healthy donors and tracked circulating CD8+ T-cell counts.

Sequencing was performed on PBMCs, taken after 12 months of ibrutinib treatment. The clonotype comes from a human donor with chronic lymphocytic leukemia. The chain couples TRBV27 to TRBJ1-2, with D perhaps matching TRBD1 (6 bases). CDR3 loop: CASSSYSQGGYGYTF. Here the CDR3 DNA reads TGTGCCAGCAGTTCATATTCACAGGGAGGCTATGGCTACACCTTC.